These 16 T cell receptor beta chains came from one sample sequenced in a study of T-cell memory formation after mild COVID-19. TCRdb re-analysed the 5' RACE reads in MiXCR, keeping a single row per CDR3 protein. The sample lists 300,000 to 400,000 distinct CDR3 sequences; roughly 13% were seen once. The sequenced sample consisted of PBMCs or a T cell subset sorted from them (not recorded which). Source of these receptors: a man aged 18-30 years who had mild COVID-19 (a few samples of this study predate the infection). Cell type and time point are not known.

The rearrangement links TRBV18 to TRBJ2-7; a possible D gene is TRBD2 (5 bases). V was clipped by 2 bases and J by 0 bases, with 14 bases between them. The CDR3 loop spans 16 amino acids. Germline assignment: CDR1 KGHSH and CDR2 LQKENI. The CDR3 protein is CASSPCWRRSSYEQYV. The CDR3 DNA reads as TGTGCCAGCTCACCATGTTGGCGGAGGAGCTCCTACGAGCAGTACGTC.

The chain carries TRBV2 and TRBJ2-1, with D unclear. The germline V gene has CDR1 SNHLY and CDR2 FYNNEI. The CDR3 runs to 13 residues. V gave up 8 bases and J gave up 4 bases, with 12 bases separating them. The CDR3 DNA reads as TGTGCCAGCGGATTCGACGGTTACAATGAGCAGTTCTTC. This sequence encodes CASGFDGYNEQFF.

This clonotype was detected a few times. V is TRBV15 and J is TRBJ1-2, with D uncertain. Trimming pared 1 base from V and 7 bases from J, leaving 16 bases between. This CDR3 is built from 15 residues. Germline assignment: CDR1 LNHNV and CDR2 YYDKDF (reference sequence). CDR3 coding DNA: TGTGCCACCAGCAGAGCGGCGAACGGGCTCGGTGGCTACACCTTC. This codes for CATSRAANGLGGYTF.

The rearrangement joins TRBV29-1 to TRBJ1-1, with D unresolved. The CDR3 runs to 10 residues. Germline-derived CDR1 and CDR2 are SQVTM and ANQGSEA. Trimming removed 4 bases from V and 3 bases from J, with 3 bases in between. The DNA for the CDR3 is TGCAGCGTTGTGCACACTGAAGCTTTCTTT. Translating it yields CSVVHTEAFF.

This chain connects TRBV7-9 to TRBJ2-1, with TRBD1 identical over 10 bases. This CDR3 is 15 amino acids long. Germline V CDR1 and CDR2: SEHNR, FQNEAQ (reference sequence). Unmatched junction bases numbered 5, after V lost 2 bases and J lost 7 bases. The CDR3 is CASSLTGTGVNEQFF. Here the CDR3 DNA reads TGTGCCAGCAGCTTAACCGGGACAGGGGTAAATGAGCAGTTCTTC.

This clonotype has more than one count but fewer than ten. The chain has TRBV9 and TRBJ2-7, with D perhaps matching TRBD1 (5 bases). Germline loops: CDR1 SGDLS, CDR2 YYNGEE. V gave up 3 bases and J gave up 6 bases, with 19 bases separating them. The CDR3 covers 15 residues. CDR3 nucleotides: TGTGCCAGCAGCGCGGACGGCGGCAGGGTCGGCGAGCAGTACTTC. This codes for CASSADGGRVGEQYF.

This rearrangement joins TRBV2 to TRBJ1-1, with a possible D match to TRBD1 (6 bases). V was cut by 7 bases and J by 3 bases, with 12 bases left in between. Germline V CDR1 and CDR2: SNHLY, FYNNEI. The CDR3 loop spans 13 amino acids. CDR3 in DNA: TGTGCCAGCAATATCTACAGGGACACTGAAGCTTTCTTT. This translates into CASNIYRDTEAFF.

The V gene is TRBV5-1, the J gene TRBJ1-5; D is perhaps TRBD1 (6 bases). The CDR3 spans 14 residues. The V gene lost 1 base and the J gene lost 6 bases, with 11 bases spanning the gap. Germline V lookup: CDR1 SGHRS, CDR2 YFSETQ. The CDR3 reads CASSLSSGVQPQHF. The CDR3 DNA reads as TGCGCCAGCAGCTTGTCGTCAGGGGTTCAGCCCCAGCATTTT.

A few counts support this clonotype. The chain joins TRBV29-1 to TRBJ1-1; D is possibly TRBD1 (6 bases). The CDR3 is 15 residues long. Germline V gene data show CDR1 as SQVTM and CDR2 as ANQGSEA. Between the trimmed V and J ends, which lost 7 bases and 0 bases, there was a span of 18 bases. Here the CDR3 DNA reads TGCAGCGCTGGGGGGACATCCGGGATGAACACTGAAGCTTTCTTT. As protein: CSAGGTSGMNTEAFF.

V and J are TRBV9 and TRBJ2-5; D remains unclear. Germline V gives CDR1 SGDLS, CDR2 YYNGEE. CDR3 length: 14 amino acids. Deletions cut 0 bases from V and 2 bases from J, with 8 bases between. CDR3: CASSVETGQETQYF. DNA for the CDR3: TGTGCCAGCAGCGTAGAAACCGGGCAAGAGACCCAGTACTTC.

The CDR3 loop is CASSQDKTSETQYF. The CDR3 bases are TGTGCCAGCAGCCAAGATAAGACTTCGGAGACCCAGTACTTC. The rearrangement joins TRBV4-2 to TRBJ2-5, with D hard to call. This CDR3 contains 14 residues. Trimming left V 0 bases short and J 5 bases short, with 10 bases between. Germline V gene lookup returns CDR1 LGHNA and CDR2 YNFKEQ.

The chain is built from TRBV28 and TRBJ2-5, with D possibly being TRBD2 (5 bases). The CDR3 is 12 amino acids. Germline CDR1 reads MDHEN; CDR2 reads SYDVKM. Trimming shortened V by 7 bases and J by 7 bases, and 13 bases separated the two germline ends. CDR3 DNA sequence: TGTGCCAGCACGGTAGCGTTGGGGACCCAGTACTTC. Translated: CASTVALGTQYF.

This clonotype was counted between two and nine times. V usage is TRBV20-1 and J usage is TRBJ2-1, with D possibly matching TRBD2 (7 bases). Germline CDR1 is DFQATT and CDR2 is SNEGSKA (reference sequence). The CDR3 sequence is 14 residues long. Between the trimmed V and J ends, which lost 3 bases and 7 bases, there was a span of 16 bases. The chain's CDR3 is CSASVLGGGNEQFF. The CDR3 DNA sequence: TGCAGTGCTAGCGTTCTGGGAGGGGGAAATGAGCAGTTCTTC.

The chain combines TRBV5-6 with TRBJ1-5; possible D gene TRBD1, 6 bases. Germline V gene lookup returns CDR1 SGHDT and CDR2 YYEEEE. The germline V and J ends were trimmed by 4 bases and 4 bases, with 9 bases remaining between them. The CDR3 consists of 13 residues. CDR3 sequence: CASSGGPNQPQHF. The CDR3, as DNA: TGTGCCAGCAGCGGGGGGCCTAATCAGCCCCAGCATTTT.

This rearrangement joins TRBV19 to TRBJ1-3; D remains ambiguous. The CDR3 length is 14 residues. Germline V gene lookup returns CDR1 LNHDA and CDR2 SQIVND (reference sequence). V was trimmed by 5 bases and J by 4 bases, leaving 12 bases between them. The CDR3 bases are TGTGCCAGTAGTCCCCCCTTCCTCGGAAACACCATATATTTT. Translated: CASSPPFLGNTIYF.

The rearrangement uses TRBV4-1 and TRBJ2-7, with D unresolved. The germline V gene has CDR1 MGHRA and CDR2 YSYEKL. The CDR3 covers 14 residues. Trimming removed 0 bases from V and 2 bases from J, with 8 bases in between. CDR3 in amino acids: CASSQDHGPYEQYV. CDR3 in DNA: TGCGCCAGCAGCCAAGATCACGGACCCTACGAGCAGTACGTC.